Listed below are T cell receptor beta chains from one sample, sequenced in a study of blood T cell repertoires in COVID-19. This table comes from immunoSEQ multiplex PCR, and its TCRdb copy is limited to in-frame clones, with some not included. Of 55,000 to 90,000 clones in the sample, about 86% are singletons; the top ten hold roughly 3.9%. Sequenced sample: peripheral blood. These receptor sequences come from an older man with active COVID-19. Each CDR3 is given with its conserved first and last residue. Fields, in order: V gene, clone size, J gene, D gene, CDR3 DNA, CDR3 protein. The D gene is left open where the match is weak. Some rows mark clone size as missing; the rest say once, few, many or name a class of expanded clone.

V gene: TRBV24-1
clone size: -
J gene: TRBJ1-2
D gene: -
CDR3 DNA: TGTGCCACCAGTGCCACAGGAGGGGCGGGCTACTATGGCTACACCTTC
CDR3 protein: CATSATGGAGYYGYTF

V gene: TRBV7-3
clone size: -
J gene: TRBJ1-3
D gene: -
CDR3 DNA: TGTGCCAGCAGATCGGCCGGGGGAAACACCATATATTTT
CDR3 protein: CASRSAGGNTIYF

V gene: TRBV27
clone size: -
J gene: TRBJ1-1
D gene: TRBD1
CDR3 DNA: TGTGCCAGCAGTTTATTCCAGGGGGACACTGAAGCTTTCTTT
CDR3 protein: CASSLFQGDTEAFF

V gene: TRBV6-5
clone size: -
J gene: TRBJ2-2
D gene: -
CDR3 DNA: TGTGCCAGCGGAAGACACACCAACACCGGGGAGCTGTTTTTT
CDR3 protein: CASGRHTNTGELFF

V gene: TRBV24-1
clone size: once
J gene: TRBJ2-2
D gene: TRBD2
CDR3 DNA: TGTGCCACCAGTGACCCGAGCGGGAGCGGGTACACCGGGGAGCTGTTTTTT
CDR3 protein: CATSDPSGSGYTGELFF

V gene: TRBV11-1
clone size: -
J gene: TRBJ2-7
D gene: TRBD1
CDR3 DNA: TGTGCCAGCAGCTTCCTCGGGACAGGGGCCTACGAGCAGTACTTC
CDR3 protein: CASSFLGTGAYEQYF

V gene: TRBV19
clone size: -
J gene: TRBJ2-1
D gene: TRBD2
CDR3 DNA: TGTGCCAGTACAAACCGCGGGGGCTCCTACAATGAGCAGTTCTTC
CDR3 protein: CASTNRGGSYNEQFF

V gene: TRBV6-2/TRBV6-3
clone size: -
J gene: TRBJ2-2
D gene: TRBD2
CDR3 DNA: TGTGCCAGCAGTTGGGCTAGCGGGAGGGCCGTCGGAACCGGGGAGCTGTTTTTT
CDR3 protein: CASSWASGRAVGTGELFF

V gene: TRBV4-3
clone size: -
J gene: TRBJ2-5
D gene: -
CDR3 DNA: TGCGCCAGCAGCCAAAATGGGGGGAGCCAAGAGACCCAGTACTTC
CDR3 protein: CASSQNGGSQETQYF

V gene: TRBV11-3
clone size: -
J gene: TRBJ2-1
D gene: TRBD1
CDR3 DNA: TGTGCCAGCAGCCACCGCCGGGACAGACAAAATGAGCAGTTCTTC
CDR3 protein: CASSHRRDRQNEQFF

V gene: TRBV5-1
clone size: -
J gene: TRBJ1-2
D gene: -
CDR3 DNA: TGCGCCAGCAGCTCGGGAGTTAACTATGGCTACACCTTC
CDR3 protein: CASSSGVNYGYTF

V gene: TRBV5-6
clone size: -
J gene: TRBJ2-7
D gene: TRBD1
CDR3 DNA: TGTGCCAGCAGCTCAAGGGTGGACAGGGGGCCACCCTACGAGCAGTACTTC
CDR3 protein: CASSSRVDRGPPYEQYF

V gene: TRBV7-8
clone size: -
J gene: TRBJ2-3
D gene: TRBD2
CDR3 DNA: TGTGCCAGCAGCGAACCGACTAGCGGGAGGGGTACGCAGTATTTT
CDR3 protein: CASSEPTSGRGTQYF

V gene: TRBV5-1
clone size: -
J gene: TRBJ1-2
D gene: -
CDR3 DNA: TGCGCCAGCAGCTTGGACCCCCGGGGTGGCTACACCTTC
CDR3 protein: CASSLDPRGGYTF

V gene: TRBV7-6
clone size: -
J gene: TRBJ2-7
D gene: -
CDR3 DNA: TGTGCCAGCAGCTTAGGGTCCCCACCAAGCACCTACGAGCAGTACTTC
CDR3 protein: CASSLGSPPSTYEQYF

V gene: TRBV6-1
clone size: -
J gene: TRBJ2-3
D gene: -
CDR3 DNA: TGTGCCAGCAGTGAATCCAGTAGCCTGGCGGCGCAGTATTTT
CDR3 protein: CASSESSSLAAQYF

V gene: TRBV7-6
clone size: -
J gene: TRBJ2-2
D gene: TRBD2
CDR3 DNA: TGTGCCAGCAGCTTAGTCCTAGCGGGAGCGGGCACCGGGGAGCTGTTTTTT
CDR3 protein: CASSLVLAGAGTGELFF

V gene: TRBV2
clone size: -
J gene: TRBJ2-1
D gene: TRBD2
CDR3 DNA: TGTGCCAGCAGCGAAAGCGGGAGCTATGAGCAGTTCTTC
CDR3 protein: CASSESGSYEQFF

V gene: TRBV7-2
clone size: -
J gene: TRBJ2-7
D gene: TRBD2
CDR3 DNA: TGTGCCAGCAGCCGCACCGGGACTAGCGGGATGGGGGAGCAGTACTTC
CDR3 protein: CASSRTGTSGMGEQYF

V gene: TRBV6-2/TRBV6-3
clone size: -
J gene: TRBJ2-1
D gene: TRBD2
CDR3 DNA: TGTGCCAGCAGTTATGGGGGCAGTTTAGCGGGAGGGCCCTACAATGAGCAGTTCTTC
CDR3 protein: CASSYGGSLAGGPYNEQFF

V gene: TRBV7-2
clone size: -
J gene: TRBJ2-1
D gene: TRBD2
CDR3 DNA: TGTGCCAGCGGCCTCGACGCGGGAGGTTACAATGAGCAGTTCTTC
CDR3 protein: CASGLDAGGYNEQFF

V gene: TRBV5-1
clone size: -
J gene: TRBJ1-1
D gene: -
CDR3 DNA: TGCGCCAGCAGCTTGGGTTCCGGGAACACTGAAGCTTTCTTT
CDR3 protein: CASSLGSGNTEAFF

V gene: TRBV11-2
clone size: -
J gene: TRBJ1-6
D gene: -
CDR3 DNA: TGTGCCAGCAGCACCCAAGACTCGTCACCCCTCCACTTT
CDR3 protein: CASSTQDSSPLHF

V gene: TRBV5-4
clone size: -
J gene: TRBJ2-1
D gene: -
CDR3 DNA: TGTGCCAGCAGCCCAGGGAGGGGGGACTACAATGAGCAGTTCTTC
CDR3 protein: CASSPGRGDYNEQFF